This TCR beta chain was found in a study of graft-versus-host responses after intestinal transplantation. CDR1 PRHDT and CDR2 FYEKMQ come from the germline V gene (reference sequence). CDR3 size: 14 residues. The V end was cut by 3 bases, the J end by 0 bases, with 8 bases between. Regarding this clone: Antigen: not known.

Only in-frame clones appear in the TCRdb table, and some are missing; sequencing was by immunoSEQ multiplex PCR. The sample carries 95,000 to 150,000 clones, 85% to 95% recorded once. The origin of this receptor is a human donor who received an intestinal transplant. Material: unstimulated CD8+ T cells sorted from spleen or lymph node cells, obtained before intestinal transplant. The rearrangement joins TRBV13 to TRBJ1-1, with D uncertain. The CDR3 loop reads CASSFGNLNTEAFF. As DNA, the CDR3 is TGTGCCAGCAGCTTCGGCAATTTGAACACTGAAGCTTTCTTT.